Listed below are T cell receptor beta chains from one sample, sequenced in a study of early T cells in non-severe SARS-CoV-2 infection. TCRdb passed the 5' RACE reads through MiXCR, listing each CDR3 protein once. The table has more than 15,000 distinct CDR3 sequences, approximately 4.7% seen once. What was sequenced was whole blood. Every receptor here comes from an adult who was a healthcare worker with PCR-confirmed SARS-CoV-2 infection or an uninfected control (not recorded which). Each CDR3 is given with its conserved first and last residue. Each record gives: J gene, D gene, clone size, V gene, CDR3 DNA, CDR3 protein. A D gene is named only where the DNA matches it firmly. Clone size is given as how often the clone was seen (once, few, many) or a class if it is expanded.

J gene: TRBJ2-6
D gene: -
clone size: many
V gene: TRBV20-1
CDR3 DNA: TGCAGTGCTGTTATAGGACCCGGGGCCAACGTCCTGACTTTC
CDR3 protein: CSAVIGPGANVLTF

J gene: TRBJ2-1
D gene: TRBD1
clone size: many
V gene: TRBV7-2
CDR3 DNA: TGTGCCAGCAGCTCATTGACAGGGGGCAATGAGCAGTTCTTC
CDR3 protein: CASSSLTGGNEQFF

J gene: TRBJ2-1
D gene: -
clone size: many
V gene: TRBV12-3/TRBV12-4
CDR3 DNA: TGTGCCAGCAGTTTAGCGGGACCGTGGGATGAGCAGTTCTTC
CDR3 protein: CASSLAGPWDEQFF

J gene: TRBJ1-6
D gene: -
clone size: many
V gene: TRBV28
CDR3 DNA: TGTGCCAGCAGGCCGACCCGAGTAGTCGACTCACCCCTCCACTTT
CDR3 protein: CASRPTRVVDSPLHF

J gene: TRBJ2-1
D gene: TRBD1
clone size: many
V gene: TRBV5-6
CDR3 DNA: TGTGCCAGCAGCTTGGCCTTTTCGGGACAGGGATACAATGAGCAGTTCTTC
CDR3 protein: CASSLAFSGQGYNEQFF

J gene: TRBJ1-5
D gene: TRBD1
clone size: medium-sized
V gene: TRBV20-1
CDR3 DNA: TGCAGTGTTCCGGACAGGGGGTATAATCAGCCCCAGCATTTT
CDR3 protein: CSVPDRGYNQPQHF

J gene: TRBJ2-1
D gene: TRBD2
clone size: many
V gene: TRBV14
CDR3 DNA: TGTGCCAGCAGCCAAGATCTAGCGGGGATACCCAATGAGCAGTTCTTC
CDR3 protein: CASSQDLAGIPNEQFF

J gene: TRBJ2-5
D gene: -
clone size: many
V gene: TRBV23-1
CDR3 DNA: TGCGCCAGCAGTCAATGGGGGGGCCGGAAGACCCAGTACTTC
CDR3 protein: CASSQWGGRKTQYF

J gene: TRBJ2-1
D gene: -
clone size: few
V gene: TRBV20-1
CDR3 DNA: TGCAGTGCTAGAGATCGGGTCAGATACAATGAGCAGTTCTTC
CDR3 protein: CSARDRVRYNEQFF

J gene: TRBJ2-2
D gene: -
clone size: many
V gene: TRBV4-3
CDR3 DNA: TGCGCCAGCAGCCAAGACAGGGCGTGGACCGGGGAGCTGTTTTTT
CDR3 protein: CASSQDRAWTGELFF

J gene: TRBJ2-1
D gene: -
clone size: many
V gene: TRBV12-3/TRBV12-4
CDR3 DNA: TGTGCCAGCATGGCGGGAAGGACCTACAATGAGCAGTTCTTC
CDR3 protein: CASMAGRTYNEQFF

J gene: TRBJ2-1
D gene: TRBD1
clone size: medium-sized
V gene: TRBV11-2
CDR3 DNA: TGTGCCAGCAGCCCCCGGACAGGGACGGACAATGAGCAGTTCTTC
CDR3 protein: CASSPRTGTDNEQFF

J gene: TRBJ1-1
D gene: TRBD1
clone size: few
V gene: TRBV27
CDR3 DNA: TGTGCCAGCAGTTCAGGGGGCTGGAAAGCTTTCTTT
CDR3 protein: CASSSGGWKAFF

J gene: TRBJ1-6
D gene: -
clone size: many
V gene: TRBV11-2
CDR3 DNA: TGTGCCAGCAAAGAGTGGGCAGGGGATTCTAATTCACCCCTCCACTTT
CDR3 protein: CASKEWAGDSNSPLHF

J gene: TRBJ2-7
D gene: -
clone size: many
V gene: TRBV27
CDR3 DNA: TGTGCCAGCAGTAAAGCGGGTAGCTCCTACGAGCAGTACTTC
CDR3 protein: CASSKAGSSYEQYF

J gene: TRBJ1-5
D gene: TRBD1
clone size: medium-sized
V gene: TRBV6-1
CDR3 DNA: TGTGCCAGCAGTGAAGGGTGGACAGGGGGATCCTACGACAATCAGCCCCAGCATTTT
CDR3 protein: CASSEGWTGGSYDNQPQHF